Below are 27 T cell receptor beta chains sequenced from a single sample in a study of shared clonotypes between healthy human individuals (dated by TCRdb to the early 2020s). For the CD8 naive samples, CD45RO-negative cells were positively selected for CCR7, yielding a CD45RA+CCR7+ population from which TemRA cells were excluded. Libraries were built with the immunoSEQ multiplex PCR assay. In its TCRdb copy, this immuneACCESS table keeps in-frame sequences only and misses some clones. Where compared with another copy, unresolved V genes explain less than half of these, and the others have no known cause. The sample table shows around 2,000,000 clones, and around 96% are seen once. Approximately 1.2% of the sample belongs to the ten largest clones. Source material: naive CD8+ T cells sorted from blood. The meaning of the sample's cell subset or site label: CD45RA+CCR7+. The receptors here all came from a man in his late teens or twenties in good health.

As concerns this clone: The sample holds other DNA sequences that translate to the same CDR3. This chain uses TRBV5-1 with TRBJ2-2; D gene ambiguous. The V gene's germline CDR1 is SGHRS and CDR2 YFSETQ. This CDR3 region has 14 residues. V shed 0 bases and J shed 2 bases, with 5 bases lying between them. The DNA of the CDR3 is TGCGCCAGCAGCTTGGATCCTAACACCGGGGAGCTGTTTTTT. Translated: CASSLDPNTGELFF.

CDR3 nucleotide sequence: TGTGCCAGCAGCCTTCCATCCCTTCATAGCAATCAGCCCCAGCATTTT. Translated: CASSLPSLHSNQPQHF. The chain has TRBV21-1 and TRBJ1-5. TRBV21-1 is classified as a pseudogene. The CDR3 extends over 16 amino acids.

DNA for the CDR3: TGTGCCAGCAGTCCCCCTCCCGGGGGGGCCATCCAAGAGACCCAGTACTTC. Protein sequence: CASSPPPGGAIQETQYF. The chain uses TRBV28 and TRBJ2-5; 8 bases are a match to TRBD2. CDR3 size: 17 residues. The J segment lost 1 base and the V segment lost 5 bases, leaving 12 bases of the junction unmatched. Germline assignment: CDR1 MDHEN and CDR2 SYDVKM.

As to this clone: Other DNA sequences within the sample encode an identical CDR3. V is TRBV27 and J is TRBJ2-2, with 11 bases fitting TRBD1. The J segment lost 5 bases and the V segment lost 2 bases, leaving 7 bases of the junction unmatched. The CDR3 contains 17 residues. CDR1 and CDR2 from the germline V gene are MNHEY and SMNVEV (reference sequence). In DNA form, the CDR3 reads TGTGCCAGCAGTTTAGGTCCGGGGACAGGGGGAACCGGGGAGCTGTTTTTT. Amino acids: CASSLGPGTGGTGELFF.

The chain is built from TRBV27 and TRBJ1-4, with TRBD1 as a possible D gene (5 bases). The CDR3 runs to 12 residues. CDR1 is MNHEY and CDR2 is SMNVEV in the germline V gene (reference sequence). Trimming stripped 1 base from V and 13 bases from J, with 10 bases between. The CDR3 DNA reads TGTGCCAGCAGTTTATTGGGGGGGACACTGTTTTTT. Translated: CASSLLGGTLFF.

The chain has TRBV10-3 and TRBJ1-6, with D possibly being TRBD1 (5 bases). This CDR3 has 15 residues. The germline V gene encodes CDR1 ENHRY and CDR2 SYGVKD. Trimming removed 4 bases from V and 10 bases from J, with 17 bases in between. The CDR3 is CAISAAGGRESPLHF. CDR3 DNA sequence: TGTGCCATCAGTGCGGCGGGGGGACGGGAATCACCCCTCCACTTT.

The chain couples TRBV9 to TRBJ2-1, with 9 bases that match TRBD2. CDR3 length: 17 residues. Losses at the gene ends were 3 bases for V and 2 bases for J; bases not matched to a gene: 9. CDR1 and CDR2 from the germline V gene are SGDLS and YYNGEE. This CDR3 reads CASSAPGVAGAYNEQFF. Here the CDR3 DNA reads TGTGCCAGCAGCGCCCCTGGGGTAGCGGGGGCCTACAATGAGCAGTTCTTC. The full variable domain, its missing parts supplied by reference TRBV9 and TRBJ2-1, is DSGVTQTPKHLITATGQRVTLRCSPRSGDLSVYWYQQSLDQGLQFLIQYYNGEERAKGNILERFSAQQFPDLHSELNLSSLELGDSALYFCASSAPGVAGAYNEQFFGPGTRLTVL.

The gene calls are TRBV10-2 and TRBJ1-2; D might be TRBD1 (6 bases). Germline V gives CDR1 WSHSY, CDR2 SAAADI. The CDR3 has 13 amino acids. Trimming removed 4 bases at V and 4 bases at J, with 10 bases between. CDR3 amino acids: CASSVDRVYGYTF. The CDR3 region has the DNA TGCGCCAGCAGTGTGGACAGAGTCTATGGCTACACCTTC.

The chain recombines TRBV6-1 with TRBJ2-5; maybe TRBD2 (6 bases). CDR3 length: 18 residues. V shed 1 base and J shed 5 bases, with 23 bases lying between them. The germline V gene encodes CDR1 MNHNS and CDR2 SASEGT. The CDR3: CASSEEGIAAEWEETQYF. The CDR3 DNA reads TGTGCCAGCAGTGAAGAGGGAATAGCGGCGGAATGGGAGGAGACCCAGTACTTC.

The chain carries TRBV10-3 and TRBJ2-3; weak D call: TRBD2 (5 bases). The length of the CDR3 is 15 residues. V was pared by 2 bases and J by 1 base, with 10 bases between. The V gene's germline CDR1 is ENHRY and CDR2 SYGVKD. CDR3: CAISEESGGTDTQYF. CDR3 nucleotides: TGTGCCATCAGTGAGGAATCCGGGGGCACAGATACGCAGTATTTT.

The chain recombines TRBV19 with TRBJ1-6; D is perhaps TRBD1 (5 bases). The CDR3 runs to 15 residues. In germline, CDR1 is LNHDA, CDR2 SQIVND (reference sequence). V gave up 6 bases and J gave up 9 bases, with 18 bases separating them. In DNA form, the CDR3 reads TGTGCCAGTAGCTCCTCGGGGGTTATTAGTTCACCCCTCCACTTT. Translating gives CASSSSGVISSPLHF.

The chain links TRBV27 to TRBJ2-1; D may be TRBD2 (7 bases). Germline V gene sequence: CDR1 MNHEY, CDR2 SMNVEV (reference sequence). The CDR3 is 15 residues long. The V end was cut by 8 bases, the J end by 0 bases, with 14 bases between. The CDR3 here is CASALRGASYNEQFF. The CDR3 nucleotides are TGTGCCAGCGCCCTTCGGGGGGCCTCCTACAATGAGCAGTTCTTC.

The chain joins TRBV10-1 to TRBJ2-7; 9 nucleotides agree with TRBD2. This CDR3 is 15 amino acids long. Per germline, CDR1 WNHNN and CDR2 SYGVQD (reference sequence). With 0 bases clipped from V and 4 bases from J, the junction kept 4 bases outside the gene matches. The DNA of the CDR3 is TGCGCCAGCAGTGAGTCGGCTAGCGGGGATTACGAGCAGTACTTC. It yields the protein CASSESASGDYEQYF.

Concerning this clone itself: Other DNA sequences in the sample encode the same CDR3. CDR3 in DNA: TGTGCCAGCAGCGGACTGACCTACGAGCAGTACTTC. Translating it yields CASSGLTYEQYF. The chain combines TRBV9 with TRBJ2-7, with D unresolved. Germline CDR1 SGDLS, CDR2 YYNGEE. With 3 bases removed from V and 2 bases from J, the gap between germline ends came to 6 bases. The CDR3 sequence is 12 residues long. Together with reference TRBV9 and TRBJ2-7, the CDR3 gives the full variable domain: DSGVTQTPKHLITATGQRVTLRCSPRSGDLSVYWYQQSLDQGLQFLIQYYNGEERAKGNILERFSAQQFPDLHSELNLSSLELGDSALYFCASSGLTYEQYFGPGTRLTVT.

Of note for this clone: The sample has other DNA sequences that encode this CDR3 too. The chain employs TRBV28 and TRBJ2-2; 9 nucleotides line up with TRBD1. The CDR3 is 14 residues long. V lost 5 bases and J lost 4; bases outside the gene matches: 2. Germline V gene lookup returns CDR1 MDHEN and CDR2 SYDVKM. The CDR3 DNA reads TGTGCCAGCAGTACGACAGGGGGCACCGGGGAGCTGTTTTTT. Protein sequence: CASSTTGGTGELFF.

The chain links TRBV5-5 to TRBJ1-2; 8 nucleotides match TRBD1. The CDR3 is made up of 13 amino acids. The germline V gene encodes CDR1 SGHKS and CDR2 YYEKEE (reference sequence). V lost 7 bases and J lost 5; bases outside the gene matches: 7. In nucleotides, the CDR3 is TGTGCCAGCGACAACAGGGGGAAATATGGCTACACCTTC. Protein sequence: CASDNRGKYGYTF.

About this clone: The sample has other DNA sequences that encode this CDR3 too. The chain combines TRBV7-2 with TRBJ2-7, with 7 bases that match TRBD1. The CDR3 is made up of 15 amino acids. V gave up 2 bases and J gave up 3 bases; unmatched junction bases: 7. Germline assignment: CDR1 SGHTA and CDR2 FQGNSA. The CDR3 loop is CASSLIGTVNYEQYF. The CDR3 nucleotides read TGTGCCAGCAGCTTAATTGGGACAGTAAACTACGAGCAGTACTTC.

The chain uses TRBV7-6 and TRBJ2-1; 9 bases align to TRBD2. Per the germline V gene, CDR1 is SGHVS and CDR2 is FNYEAQ. CDR3 length equals 12 residues. Trimming took 5 bases from V and 10 from J; bases not matched to a gene: 3. The chain's CDR3 is CASSELAGEQFF. The CDR3 DNA is TGTGCCAGCAGCGAGCTAGCGGGAGAGCAGTTCTTC.

The chain is built from TRBV10-1 and TRBJ2-3; 7 bases line up with TRBD1. Germline lookup yields CDR1 WNHNN and CDR2 SYGVQD (reference sequence). This CDR3 region has 15 residues. V dropped 2 bases and J dropped 0; count of bases not matched to a gene: 2. The CDR3 region has the DNA TGCGCCAGCAGTGAGAACAGGGGAAGCACAGATACGCAGTATTTT. Translated, it gives CASSENRGSTDTQYF.

This clone was seen just once. The V and J genes are TRBV11-3 and TRBJ2-3; tentatively, D is TRBD1 (6 bases). The CDR3 is made up of 15 amino acids. Germline CDR1 and CDR2: SGHNT and YENEEA. V lost 5 bases, J lost 2 bases, and 14 bases lay in between. The CDR3 loop is CASSRRGLNTDTQYF. In DNA, the CDR3 is TGTGCCAGCAGCCGCAGGGGTTTGAACACAGATACGCAGTATTTT. The whole variable domain, remainder taken from reference TRBV11-3 and TRBJ2-3, is EAGVVQSPRYKIIEKKQPVAFWCNPISGHNTLYWYLQNLGQGPELLIRYENEEAVDDSQLPKDRFSAERLKGVDSTLKIQPAELGDSAVYLCASSRRGLNTDTQYFGPGTRLTVL.

The rearrangement uses TRBV7-9 and TRBJ1-6; 9 bases match TRBD1. Trimming cost V 1 base and J 14 bases; bases outside gene matches: 9. Germline lookup yields CDR1 SEHNR and CDR2 FQNEAQ (reference sequence). The CDR3 length is 15 residues. The CDR3: CASSLVIQGAGSLHF. The DNA of the CDR3 is TGTGCCAGCAGCTTAGTAATACAGGGGGCAGGGTCCCTCCACTTT.

The chain uses TRBV19 and TRBJ1-1, with D hard to call. The germline V and J ends were trimmed by 9 bases and 5 bases, with 19 bases remaining between them. Per germline, CDR1 LNHDA and CDR2 SQIVND (reference sequence). The CDR3 consists of 14 residues. The CDR3 coding sequence is TGTGCCAGCAGACCAGAGGCTGGTGTAACTGAAGCTTTCTTT. Translating gives CASRPEAGVTEAFF. The whole variable domain, filled in from reference TRBV19 and TRBJ1-1, reads DGGITQSPKYLFRKEGQNVTLSCEQNLNHDAMYWYRQDPGQGLRLIYYSQIVNDFQKGDIAEGYSVSREKKESFPLTVTSAQKNPTAFYLCASRPEAGVTEAFFGQGTRLTVV.

V gene TRBV9 combines with J gene TRBJ2-5, with a tentative D call TRBD1 (5 bases). The CDR3 is 14 amino acids. V was pared by 0 bases and J by 5 bases, with 11 bases between. Germline V gene lookup returns CDR1 SGDLS and CDR2 YYNGEE. CDR3 loop: CASSVDGALETQYF. CDR3 coding DNA: TGTGCCAGCAGCGTAGATGGGGCCCTGGAGACCCAGTACTTC.

The rearrangement uses TRBV5-1 and TRBJ2-7; D is unresolved. V was shortened by 3 bases and J by 2 bases, with 15 bases between the two germline ends. Germline loops: CDR1 SGHRS, CDR2 YFSETQ. The CDR3 consists of 15 residues. The CDR3 nucleotides read TGCGCCAGCAGCTCGGGCCAAGTACCAACCTACGAGCAGTACTTC. Its translation is CASSSGQVPTYEQYF.

DNA for the CDR3: TGTGCCAGCAGCAAAGCCCGGAGGTTATCCTATAATTCACCCCTCCACTTT. This codes for CASSKARRLSYNSPLHF. The J gene is TRBJ1-6, the V gene TRBV21-1. TRBV21-1 is designated a pseudogene. The CDR3 runs 17 residues.

This chain joins TRBV5-6 and TRBJ2-7; unclear D gene. V was cut by 3 bases and J by 0 bases, with 4 bases left in between. The CDR3 extends over 12 amino acids. The germline V gene encodes CDR1 SGHDT and CDR2 YYEEEE. CDR3 bases: TGTGCCAGCAGCTGGAGCTCCTACGAGCAGTACTTC. This codes for CASSWSSYEQYF.

This clone was counted a few times. The chain combines TRBV9 with TRBJ2-7; TRBD1 matches at 9 bases. Germline V gene data show CDR1 as SGDLS and CDR2 as YYNGEE. CDR3 size: 14 residues. J was trimmed by 2 bases and V by 4 bases; bases with no gene match: 4. CDR3: CASSWGQGAYEQYF. Here the CDR3 DNA reads TGTGCCAGCAGCTGGGGACAGGGCGCCTACGAGCAGTACTTC.